This is a list of T cell receptor beta chains from one sample in a study of T cells in Graves' hyperthyroidism and ophthalmopathy. Via MiXCR, TCRdb re-called the multiplex PCR reads, giving one row per CDR3 protein. The profile shows hundreds of thousands of distinct CDR3 sequences, about 14% of them singletons. Sequencing was done on a sample of blood. The receptors here all came from a woman in her thirties or forties with Graves' ophthalmopathy. The CDR3 runs from the conserved cysteine through the conserved F or W. The order of the fields is V gene, CDR3 length, CDR3 protein.

TRBV27	15	CASSPQTGSLHEQYF
TRBV7-2	14	CASSTYLNLHEQYF
TRBV6-1	13	CASGNGVNTEAFF
TRBV7-3	13	CASRPGGAEEQYF
TRBV2	14	CASSPETVSYEQYF
TRBV12-3/TRBV12-4	12	CASSLGVVTQYF
TRBV4-2	15	CASSQDSSGTDTQYF
TRBV30	15	CAWSAEGGSIYEQYF
TRBV20-1	11	CSATTGWGYTF
TRBV28	14	CASSQGGRFTEAFF
TRBV28	13	CASSFGGRTEQYF
TRBV28	15	CASNPTGGRNQPQHF
TRBV19	13	CASSIGRGLGYTF
TRBV28	12	CASSFSRYGYTF
TRBV6-2/TRBV6-3	13	CASSYIRQETQYF
TRBV20-1	15	CSAVGTSGRNSEQYF
TRBV20-1	13	CSTEGDSNQPQHF
TRBV7-9	16	CASSFGAGLYQETQYF
TRBV6-1	14	CASSPLGKNYGYTF
TRBV4-1	17	CASSQAGVVGDPYEQYF
TRBV7-2	15	CASSSYRGFSYEQYF
TRBV9	13	CASSLTGGGEQYF
TRBV5-1	13	CASSLVSSTEAFF
TRBV6-1	15	CASSDWGEGRNEQLF
TRBV20-1	8	CSARGQYF
TRBV27	13	CASSFSHRAGAFF
TRBV5-1	16	CASSHIQGRGQETQYF
TRBV28	15	CASSPLEGGGETQYF
TRBV20-1	19	CSASPIWGGVVSGANVLTF
TRBV4-1	15	CASSQDSGTMEPQHF
TRBV4-2	16	CASSTPRETGQETQYF
TRBV5-1	15	CASSFHGDREETQYF
TRBV4-1	15	CASSQDEGVGNTIYF
TRBV24-1	14	CATLEGKLNSPLHF
TRBV12-3/TRBV12-4	13	CASSSQMTAEQYF
TRBV11-3	15	CASSLQPTSTDTQYF
TRBV6-1	13	CASTSISGNTIYF
TRBV14	15	CASSKGLADPYEQYF
TRBV4-1	14	CASSQEGVNQPQHF
TRBV7-3	15	CASRLTGTLNTEAFF
TRBV6-5	14	CASGPGPGQETQYF
TRBV10-2	15	CASSDSRGISYEQYF
TRBV7-9	13	CASSITGDQGYTF
TRBV30	13	CAWSATGEQPQHF
TRBV5-5	16	CASSFRGSAVSSGYTF
TRBV10-3	16	CAISVSSRTNAETQYF
TRBV7-2	15	CASSLSSAGNQPQHF
TRBV30	14	CAWSVLQGPPPLHF
TRBV7-3	14	CATRWVGGTGELFF
TRBV2	13	CARRPGLNTEAFF
TRBV28	16	CASSLWGDGSFTEAFF
TRBV20-1	15	CSARDAQETSAGYTF
TRBV20-1	16	CSARAIDRASNQPQHF
TRBV7-2	14	CASSFMDRGSEQYF